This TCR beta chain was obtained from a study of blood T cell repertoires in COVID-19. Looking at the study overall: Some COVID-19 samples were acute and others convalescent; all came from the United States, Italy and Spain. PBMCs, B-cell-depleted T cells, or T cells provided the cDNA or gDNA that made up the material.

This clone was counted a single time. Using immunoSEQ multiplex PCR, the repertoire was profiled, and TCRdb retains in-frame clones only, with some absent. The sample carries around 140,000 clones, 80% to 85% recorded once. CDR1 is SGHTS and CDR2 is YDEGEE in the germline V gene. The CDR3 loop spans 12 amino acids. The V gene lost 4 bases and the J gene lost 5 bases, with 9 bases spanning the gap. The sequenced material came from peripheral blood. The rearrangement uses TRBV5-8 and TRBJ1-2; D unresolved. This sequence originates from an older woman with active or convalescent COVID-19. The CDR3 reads CASSVGLYGYTF. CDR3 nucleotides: TGTGCCAGCAGCGTCGGACTATATGGCTACACCTTC.